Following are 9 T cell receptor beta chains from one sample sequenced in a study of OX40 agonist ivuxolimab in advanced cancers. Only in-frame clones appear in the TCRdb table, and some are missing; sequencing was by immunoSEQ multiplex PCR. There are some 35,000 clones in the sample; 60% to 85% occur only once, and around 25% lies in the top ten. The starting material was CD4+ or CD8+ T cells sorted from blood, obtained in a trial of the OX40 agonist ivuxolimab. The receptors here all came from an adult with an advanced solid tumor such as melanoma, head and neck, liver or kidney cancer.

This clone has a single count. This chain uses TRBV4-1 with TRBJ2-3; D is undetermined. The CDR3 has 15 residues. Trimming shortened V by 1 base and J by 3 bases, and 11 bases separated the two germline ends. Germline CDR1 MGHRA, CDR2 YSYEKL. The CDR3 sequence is CASSQGLQITDTQYF. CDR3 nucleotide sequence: TGCGCCAGCAGCCAAGGTCTTCAGATTACAGATACGCAGTATTTT.

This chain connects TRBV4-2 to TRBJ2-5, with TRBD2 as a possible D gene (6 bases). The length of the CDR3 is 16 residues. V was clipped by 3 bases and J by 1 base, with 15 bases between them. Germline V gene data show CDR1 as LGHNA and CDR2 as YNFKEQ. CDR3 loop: CASSQHALASQETQYF. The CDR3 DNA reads TGTGCCAGCAGCCAGCATGCTCTAGCGAGCCAAGAGACCCAGTACTTC.

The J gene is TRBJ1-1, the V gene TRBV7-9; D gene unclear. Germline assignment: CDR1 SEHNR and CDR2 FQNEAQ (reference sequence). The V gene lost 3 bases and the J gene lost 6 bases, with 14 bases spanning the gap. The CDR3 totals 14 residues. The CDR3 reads CASSFNQKPAEAFF. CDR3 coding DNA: TGTGCCAGCAGCTTTAACCAGAAACCAGCTGAAGCTTTCTTT.

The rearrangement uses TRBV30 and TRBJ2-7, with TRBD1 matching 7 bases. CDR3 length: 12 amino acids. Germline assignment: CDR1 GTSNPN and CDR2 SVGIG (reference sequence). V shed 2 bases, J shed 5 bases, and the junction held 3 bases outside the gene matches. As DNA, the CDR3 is TGTGCCTGGAGTCGACAGGGCCACGAGCAGTACTTC. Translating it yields CAWSRQGHEQYF.

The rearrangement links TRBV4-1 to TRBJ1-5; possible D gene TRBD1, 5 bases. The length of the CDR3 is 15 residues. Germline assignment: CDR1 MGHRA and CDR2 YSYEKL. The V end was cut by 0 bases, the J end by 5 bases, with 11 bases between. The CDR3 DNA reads TGCGCCAGCAGCCAAGATGGGGGAAGACATCAGCCCCAGCATTTT. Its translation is CASSQDGGRHQPQHF.

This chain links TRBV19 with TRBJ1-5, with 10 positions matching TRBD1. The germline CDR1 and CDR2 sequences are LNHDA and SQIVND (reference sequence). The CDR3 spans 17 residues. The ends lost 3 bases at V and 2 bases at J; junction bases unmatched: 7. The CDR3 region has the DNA TGTGCCAGTAGTATGGACAGGGGGATAGCGGGCAATCAGCCCCAGCATTTT. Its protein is CASSMDRGIAGNQPQHF.

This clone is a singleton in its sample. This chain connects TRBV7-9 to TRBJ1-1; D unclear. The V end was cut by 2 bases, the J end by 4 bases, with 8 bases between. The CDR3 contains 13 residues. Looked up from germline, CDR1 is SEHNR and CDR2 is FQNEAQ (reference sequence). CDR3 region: CASSLWVSTEAFF. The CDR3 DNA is TGTGCCAGCAGCTTATGGGTCAGCACTGAAGCTTTCTTT.

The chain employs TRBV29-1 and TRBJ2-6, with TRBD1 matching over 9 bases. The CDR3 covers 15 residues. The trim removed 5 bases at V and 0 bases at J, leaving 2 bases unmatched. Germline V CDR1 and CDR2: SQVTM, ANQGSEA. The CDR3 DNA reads TGCAGCGTTTGGGACAGGGTCTCTGGGGCCAACGTCCTGACTTTC. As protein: CSVWDRVSGANVLTF. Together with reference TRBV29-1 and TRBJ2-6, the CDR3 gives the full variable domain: SAVISQKPSRDICQRGTSLTIQCQVDSQVTMMFWYRQQPGQSLTLIATANQGSEATYESGFVIDKFPISRPNLTFSTLTVSNMSPEDSSIYLCSVWDRVSGANVLTFGAGSRLTVL.

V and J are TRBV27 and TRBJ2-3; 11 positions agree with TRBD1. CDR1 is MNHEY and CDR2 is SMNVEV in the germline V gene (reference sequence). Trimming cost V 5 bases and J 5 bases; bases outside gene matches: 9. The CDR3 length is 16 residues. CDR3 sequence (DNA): TGTGCCAGCAGTCTCGGACAGGGGGCGCGTATAGATACGCAGTATTTT. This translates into CASSLGQGARIDTQYF.